These 9 T cell receptor beta chains were sequenced from one sample in a study of blood T cell repertoires in COVID-19. Repertoires were generated with immunoSEQ multiplex PCR, while TCRdb's copy carries only in-frame clones and drops some. This sample yields approximately 140,000 clones, of which approximately 90% are seen a single time; over 10% belongs to the top ten. What was sequenced was peripheral blood. The receptor source for this set is a man younger than 35 with COVID-19, enrolled during active disease.

This chain connects TRBV7-9 to TRBJ2-7; 10 nucleotides align to TRBD1. The germline V gene has CDR1 SEHNR and CDR2 FQNEAQ (reference sequence). This CDR3 is 15 amino acids long. The junction had 5 bases not matched to a gene; V was cut back by 4 bases and J by 2 bases. The CDR3 coding sequence is TGTGCCAGCAGCTCAGACAGGGGGCGCCCCTACGAGCAGTACTTC. This sequence encodes CASSSDRGRPYEQYF.

As to this clone: Germline and junction disagree at one end, which may indicate a read error. This chain links TRBV7-7 with TRBJ2-2; 11 bases are a match to TRBD2. Germline lookup yields CDR1 SSHAT and CDR2 FNYEAQ (reference sequence). CDR3 length: 17 residues. CDR3 amino acids: CASSLRLAGGNTGELFF. The CDR3, as DNA: TGTGCTAGCAGCTTACGCCTAGCGGGAGGTAACACCGGGGAGCTGTTTTTT.

Regarding this clone: Relative to the germline gene, one junction end is altered; a read error may explain this. This rearrangement joins TRBV28 to TRBJ2-3; unclear D gene. The V gene's germline CDR1 is MDHEN and CDR2 SYDVKM. CDR3 length equals 11 residues. The CDR3 spells CASSSTYTQYF. The DNA of the CDR3 is TGTGCCAGCAGTTCCACATATACGCAGTATTTT.

The V call is TRBV6-2 or TRBV6-3, the J call TRBJ2-7, with 8 bases that match TRBD1. This CDR3 contains 14 residues. With 4 bases clipped from V and 4 bases from J, the junction kept 6 bases outside the gene matches. Per germline, CDR1 MNHEY and CDR2 SVGEGT. The CDR3 DNA is TGTGCCAGCAGTTCGGACAGGGTAGGGTACGAGCAGTACTTC. Its protein is CASSSDRVGYEQYF.

The rearrangement uses TRBV7-9 and TRBJ1-6, with D perhaps TRBD1 (5 bases). V was shortened by 1 base and J by 8 bases, with 12 bases between the two germline ends. This CDR3 has 15 amino acids. Per the germline V gene, CDR1 is SEHNR and CDR2 is FQNEAQ (reference sequence). The CDR3 nucleotides read TGTGCCAGCAGCTTAGTTTTCGGGGGTGATTCACCCCTCCACTTT. Translation gives CASSLVFGGDSPLHF.

This clone is a singleton in its sample. V gene TRBV19 combines with J gene TRBJ2-1; TRBD2 agrees at 8 bases. The CDR3 extends over 13 amino acids. The ends lost 10 bases at V and 0 bases at J; junction bases unmatched: 2. Germline V CDR1 and CDR2: LNHDA, SQIVND (reference sequence). DNA for the CDR3: TGTGCCACCACTAGCGGCTCCTACAATGAGCAGTTCTTC. Translated: CATTSGSYNEQFF.

The V gene is TRBV3-1 (or the pseudogene TRBV3-2), the J gene TRBJ2-3; TRBD2 matches 9 bases. The germline gives CDR1 LGHDT, CDR2 YNNKEL (reference sequence). Trimming at V came to 4 bases and at J to 5 bases, leaving 7 bases not matched to a gene. The CDR3 runs to 15 residues. The CDR3 DNA is TGTGCCAGCAGCCGATCAGCGGGAGGAAGAGATACGCAGTATTTT. Residues: CASSRSAGGRDTQYF.

The chain is built from TRBV9 and TRBJ2-7; 7 bases match TRBD2. Germline CDR1 SGDLS, CDR2 YYNGEE. The CDR3 consists of 15 residues. V trimming: 0 bases; J trimming: 1 base; junction bases outside the gene matches: 4. For the CDR3, the DNA is TGTGCCAGCAGCGTAGGGGGAGGGCAGTCCTACGAGCAGTACTTC. Protein: CASSVGGGQSYEQYF.

The chain employs TRBV5-1 and TRBJ2-3, with D perhaps matching TRBD1 (6 bases). Germline CDR1 SGHRS, CDR2 YFSETQ. The CDR3 is made up of 16 amino acids. With 0 bases removed from V and 4 bases from J, the gap between germline ends came to 15 bases. CDR3 region: CASSLAVQGAADTQYF. In DNA, the CDR3 is TGCGCCAGCAGCTTGGCAGTACAGGGAGCCGCAGATACGCAGTATTTT.